This TCR beta chain comes out of a study of T cell repertoires in cytomegalovirus infection (dated by TCRdb to about 2019). About the study as a whole: Recently identified HLA-C-restricted CMV epitopes, whose presentation resists viral immunomodulation, were targeted by peptide stimulations together with well-studied HLA-B-restricted epitopes. The HLA type of each donor mattered for the analysis, because public TCR beta signatures pointed to carriage of CMV infection along with the matching HLA type.

General findings and caveats noted by the study authors: The ex vivo response was dominated by HLA-C-restricted CMV-specific TCR beta clonotypes, and the single most frequent clonotype in two of eight donors was supplied by these HLA-C-restricted clonotypes. In both this cohort and an independent cohort of 352 donors, the cumulative frequency of public TCR beta family members distinguished carriers of CMV infection plus the relevant HLA type.

To note about this clonotype: Its antigen remains undetermined. No base-level quality is on record; no much larger clone is a single base apart.

Its CDR3 holds 12 amino acids, cysteine through phenylalanine. The entry retains the CDR3 DNA only, 36 bases that are in frame from base 1. For CDR1 and CDR2, the germline V gene lists MNHEY and SVGEGT. The trim is 2 bases for V and 6 bases for J, with a gap of 8 bases between the germline ends. The treatment or condition label corresponds to: in vitro stimulation with specific CMV peptide epitopes to enrich CMV-specific T cells. The instrument was an Illumina HiSeq 1500. Using fastp at Q25 and MiXCR, TCRdb reprocessed the public reads and kept productive beta chains. A single entry per CDR3 protein holds the most common genes and DNA from its merged rows. The sample table contains 200,000 or so distinct CDR3 sequences; only one count was recorded for 35% to 40% of them. The ten largest clones represent 55% to 60% of the sample.

This chain joins TRBV6-2 or TRBV6-3 to TRBJ2-7; the D gene cannot be named for sure. The source is a human donor in good health (CMV status not recorded). Some clones in this sample may be carry-over from other donors' samples. Source: CD8+ T cells from cultured PBMCs, taken from culture after CMV antigen stimulation. The CDR3 amino acid sequence is: CASSYERFEQYF. In nucleotides, the sequence is TGTGCCAGCAGTTACGAGAGATTCGAGCAGTACTTC.